This note documents a single T cell receptor beta chain sequence. This specimen belongs to a study of blood T cell repertoires in COVID-19. At the level of the study: Samples representing acute and convalescent COVID-19 were sourced from the United States, Italy and Spain. In each case, the material was cDNA or gDNA derived from T cells, B-cell-depleted T cells, or PBMCs.

Per the original data handling: From reference gene primer amplification, estimates of nucleated cell counts were derived. Only in-frame clones appear in the TCRdb table, and some are missing; sequencing was by immunoSEQ multiplex PCR. V and J calls and clone size are copied from that table; D and trimming were computed from the DNA. The sample lists a few hundred thousand clones; approximately 77% were seen once. The V and J ends lost 4 bases and 5 bases, in that order; junction bases with no gene match: 9. Germline assignment: CDR1 KGHSH and CDR2 LQKENI. CDR3 length equals 15 residues. The sequenced sample consisted of peripheral blood. This chain uses TRBV18 with TRBJ2-5, with TRBD1 matching over 8 bases. This receptor was identified in a woman younger than 35 with acute or convalescent COVID-19. CDR3 in amino acids: CASSLGQEKWETQYF. In nucleotides, the CDR3 is TGTGCCAGCTCACTGGGACAGGAAAAATGGGAGACCCAGTACTTC.